The 32 T cell receptor beta chains below all came from one sample that was sequenced in a study of blood T cell repertoires in COVID-19. This table comes from immunoSEQ multiplex PCR, and its TCRdb copy is limited to in-frame clones, with some not included. The table includes a few hundred thousand clones, roughly nine tenths detected once. The sequenced sample was PBMCs or T cells enriched from blood (not recorded which). The source is a young man who had recovered from COVID-19.

This chain links TRBV6-5 with TRBJ2-7; D is perhaps TRBD1 (5 bases). V was shortened by 4 bases and J by 2 bases, with 9 bases between the two germline ends. Germline CDR1 and CDR2: MNHEY and SVGAGI. The CDR3 is 13 residues long. This CDR3 reads CASSFDSTYEQYF. In DNA form, the CDR3 reads TGTGCCAGCAGTTTTGACAGCACCTACGAGCAGTACTTC.

V usage is TRBV7-8 and J usage is TRBJ1-2, with 10 bases identical to TRBD1. Germline loops: CDR1 SGHVS, CDR2 FQNEAQ. V was clipped by 4 bases and J by 2 bases; unmatched bases: 4. This CDR3 has 15 amino acids. The CDR3 loop is CASSSGQGGNYGYTF. CDR3 coding DNA: TGTGCCAGCAGCTCCGGACAGGGGGGAAACTATGGCTACACCTTC.

This clone was detected once. The chain is built from TRBV29-1 and TRBJ1-5; 8 bases are shared with TRBD1. The V gene's germline CDR1 is SQVTM and CDR2 ANQGSEA. The CDR3 spans 12 residues. V lost 4 bases and J lost 7; bases outside the gene matches: 3. Here the CDR3 DNA reads TGCAGCGTTGGACAGGGGAGACAGCCCCAGCATTTT. Protein: CSVGQGRQPQHF.

The chain is built from TRBV6-6 and TRBJ1-4; 7 bases match TRBD1. CDR1 is MNHNY, CDR2 SVGAGI, per germline (reference sequence). The CDR3 consists of 14 residues. Unmatched junction bases numbered 7, after V lost 8 bases and J lost 4 bases. In nucleotides, the CDR3 is TGTGCCAGCCGGGGGGGACAGAATAATGAAAAACTGTTTTTT. This codes for CASRGGQNNEKLFF.

The chain has TRBV9 and TRBJ2-1; 7 bases are a match to TRBD2. The CDR3 contains 16 residues. V was clipped by 1 base and J by 2 bases; unmatched bases: 6. CDR1 is SGDLS and CDR2 is YYNGEE in the germline V gene. The CDR3 here is CASSVSGGSTYNEQFF. Here the CDR3 DNA reads TGTGCCAGCAGCGTATCGGGCGGGAGTACCTACAATGAGCAGTTCTTC.

The J gene is TRBJ2-7, the V gene TRBV15, with TRBD1 matching over 7 bases. The V and J ends lost 5 bases and 6 bases, in that order; junction bases with no gene match: 16. The length of the CDR3 is 16 residues. CDR1 and CDR2 from the germline V gene are LNHNV and YYDKDF (reference sequence). The CDR3, as DNA: TGTGCCACCAGCCGACCCCCTCAGGGGGTTCCCTCCGAGCAGTACTTC. Translated: CATSRPPQGVPSEQYF.

V gene TRBV5-5 combines with J gene TRBJ1-1; 7 bases align to TRBD1. J was trimmed by 2 bases and V by 3 bases; bases with no gene match: 13. The germline V gene encodes CDR1 SGHKS and CDR2 YYEKEE (reference sequence). This CDR3 is 17 amino acids long. The CDR3 DNA reads as TGTGCCAGCAGCTCCGCGCTCCAGACAGGGATTAACACTGAAGCTTTCTTT. Translated: CASSSALQTGINTEAFF. The variable domain in full, completed from reference TRBV5-5 and TRBJ1-1, reads DAGVTQSPTHLIKTRGQQVTLRCSPISGHKSVSWYQQVLGQGPQFIFQYYEKEERGRGNFPDRFSARQFPNYSSELNVNALLLGDSALYLCASSSALQTGINTEAFFGQGTRLTVV.

This chain uses TRBV4-2 with TRBJ1-6; a weak D match, TRBD1 (6 bases). CDR1 and CDR2 from the germline V gene are LGHNA and YNFKEQ. Trimming stripped 2 bases from V and 5 bases from J, with 19 bases between. The CDR3 totals 18 residues. CDR3 DNA: TGTGCCAGCAGCCAATCGCTTAGCGGGGGGCGGCATAATTCACCCCTCCACTTT. Protein: CASSQSLSGGRHNSPLHF.

The V and J genes are TRBV29-1 and TRBJ2-3, with D tentatively TRBD2 (5 bases). CDR1 and CDR2 (germline): SQVTM, ANQGSEA. The CDR3 has 14 amino acids. Trimming left V 1 base short and J 5 bases short, with 13 bases between. This CDR3 reads CSVEGGIRRDTQYF. CDR3 nucleotide sequence: TGCAGCGTTGAAGGAGGGATTCGGAGAGATACGCAGTATTTT.

The chain links TRBV27 to TRBJ2-7; 8 positions match TRBD2. The CDR3 runs 14 residues. The ends lost 8 bases at V and 4 bases at J; junction bases unmatched: 10. Germline CDR1 and CDR2: MNHEY and SMNVEV (reference sequence). The CDR3 protein is CASAPGRAVYEQYF. CDR3 bases: TGTGCCAGCGCCCCCGGGAGGGCGGTTTACGAGCAGTACTTC.

The chain recombines TRBV14 with TRBJ2-1, with 7 positions matching TRBD2. The V gene's germline CDR1 is SGHDN and CDR2 FVKESK. The CDR3 sequence is 17 residues long. The V and J ends lost 0 bases and 10 bases, in that order; junction bases with no gene match: 15. Here the CDR3 reads CASSQERGAGSRAEQFF. The CDR3 DNA reads as TGTGCCAGCAGCCAAGAGCGCGGAGCGGGGAGTCGGGCCGAGCAGTTCTTC.

This clone was found a few times. The genes are TRBV19 and TRBJ2-7; no definite D call. Germline lookup yields CDR1 LNHDA and CDR2 SQIVND (reference sequence). This CDR3 region has 15 residues. Trimming cost V 6 bases and J 2 bases, with 17 bases left between them. The CDR3 loop reads CASRSRVGLPYEQYF. In nucleotides, the CDR3 is TGTGCCAGTAGGTCAAGAGTTGGGCTTCCCTACGAGCAGTACTTC.

The chain is built from TRBV18 and TRBJ1-1; a possible D gene is TRBD1 (5 bases). Germline V CDR1 and CDR2: KGHSH, LQKENI. Deletions cut 8 bases from V and 0 bases from J, with 19 bases between. The CDR3 consists of 16 residues. The CDR3 here is CASALLAGSMNTEAFF. The CDR3 DNA reads TGTGCCAGCGCTCTTTTGGCAGGGTCCATGAACACTGAAGCTTTCTTT. Full variable domain (missing parts from reference TRBV18 and TRBJ1-1): NAGVMQNPRHLVRRRGQEARLRCSPMKGHSHVYWYRQLPEEGLKFMVYLQKENIIDESGMPKERFSAEFPKEGPSILRIQQVVRGDSAAYFCASALLAGSMNTEAFFGQGTRLTVV.

The genes are TRBV5-1 and TRBJ2-1; D might be TRBD2 (6 bases). The germline CDR1 and CDR2 sequences are SGHRS and YFSETQ. The CDR3 extends over 15 amino acids. V was trimmed by 2 bases and J by 5 bases, leaving 14 bases between them. CDR3 in DNA: TGCGCCAGCAGCTTTAGTCAAGCTAGCGACAATGAGCAGTTCTTC. Translated, it gives CASSFSQASDNEQFF.

This clone occurred a few times. V usage is TRBV6-4 and J usage is TRBJ2-2, with a weak D call TRBD1 (5 bases). The V end lost 2 bases, the J end lost 6 bases, and 10 bases lay between the germline ends. The CDR3 is made up of 14 amino acids. Germline CDR1 is MRHNA and CDR2 is SNTAGT. CDR3 protein: CASSDRQGSGELFF. DNA of the CDR3: TGTGCCAGCAGTGACCGCCAGGGCTCCGGGGAGCTGTTTTTT.

This chain links TRBV2 with TRBJ1-6; no reliable D call. This CDR3 has 14 residues. Looked up from germline, CDR1 is SNHLY and CDR2 is FYNNEI. V shed 2 bases and J shed 7 bases, with 9 bases lying between them. The CDR3 here is CASSENGENSPLHF. Written as DNA, the CDR3 is TGTGCCAGCAGTGAAAACGGGGAGAATTCACCCCTCCACTTT.

The chain carries TRBV2 and TRBJ2-5; 13 bases map to TRBD2. Unmatched junction bases numbered 4, after V lost 7 bases and J lost 5 bases. The CDR3 covers 14 residues. Germline loops: CDR1 SNHLY, CDR2 FYNNEI. The CDR3 reads CASTAGLAGETQYF. In DNA, the CDR3 is TGTGCCAGCACCGCGGGACTAGCGGGGGAGACCCAGTACTTC.

The chain joins TRBV6-5 to TRBJ2-7, with 9 bases that match TRBD1. There are 15 residues in the CDR3. Trimming at V came to 5 bases and at J to 2 bases, leaving 7 bases not matched to a gene. Germline V CDR1 and CDR2: MNHEY, SVGAGI. The CDR3 region is CASSRTRDRAYEQYF. DNA for the CDR3: TGTGCCAGCAGTCGAACCCGGGACAGGGCCTACGAGCAGTACTTC.

V and J are TRBV18 and TRBJ2-1, with 8 bases aligning to TRBD1. The CDR3 has 16 residues. Germline values: CDR1 KGHSH, CDR2 LQKENI. V shed 3 bases, J shed 9 bases, and the junction held 13 bases outside the gene matches. The CDR3 nucleotides are TGTGCCAGCTCACCCAGTATCGCAGGGGGCGGCAGTGAGCAGTTCTTC. This gives the protein CASSPSIAGGGSEQFF. Variable domain in full (rest from reference TRBV18 and TRBJ2-1): NAGVMQNPRHLVRRRGQEARLRCSPMKGHSHVYWYRQLPEEGLKFMVYLQKENIIDESGMPKERFSAEFPKEGPSILRIQQVVRGDSAAYFCASSPSIAGGGSEQFFGPGTRLTVL.

The chain uses TRBV6-2 or TRBV6-3 and TRBJ2-7, with 7 bases matching TRBD1. The CDR3 covers 18 residues. With 0 bases clipped from V and 2 bases from J, the junction kept 13 bases outside the gene matches. Germline CDR1 is MNHEY and CDR2 is SVGEGT. CDR3 sequence: CASSYSTRGLSGPYEQYF. DNA for the CDR3: TGTGCCAGCAGTTACTCGACAAGGGGGCTAAGTGGCCCCTACGAGCAGTACTTC.

This chain connects TRBV9 to TRBJ2-5; D is uncertain. The CDR3 is 14 amino acids. V shed 0 bases and J shed 0 bases, with 6 bases lying between them. The germline gives CDR1 SGDLS, CDR2 YYNGEE. The CDR3 is CASSVGGYQETQYF. CDR3 coding DNA: TGTGCCAGCAGCGTAGGCGGCTACCAAGAGACCCAGTACTTC.

The gene calls are TRBV5-5 and TRBJ2-2; TRBD2 is a possible D gene (6 bases). This CDR3 contains 14 residues. The germline V gene has CDR1 SGHKS and CDR2 YYEKEE (reference sequence). Trimming removed 2 bases from V and 2 bases from J, with 7 bases in between. The CDR3 sequence: CASSLLANTGELFF. CDR3 DNA: TGTGCCAGCAGCTTACTAGCTAACACCGGGGAGCTGTTTTTT.

A single count supports this clone. In DNA form, the CDR3 reads TGTGCCAGCAGCCAAGGATCGGGGGGGAACACTGAAGCTTTCTTT. This sequence encodes CASSQGSGGNTEAFF. The chain links TRBV3-1 (or the pseudogene TRBV3-2) to TRBJ1-1; TRBD1 is a possible D gene (5 bases). From germline, CDR1 is LGHDT and CDR2 YNNKEL (reference sequence). The CDR3 contains 15 residues. V was pared by 1 base and J by 1 base, with 10 bases between.

The gene calls are TRBV5-4 and TRBJ1-2; D gene uncertain. Germline loops: CDR1 SGHNT, CDR2 YYREEE (reference sequence). The V gene lost 4 bases and the J gene lost 7 bases, with 11 bases spanning the gap. The CDR3 length is 12 residues. CDR3 coding DNA: TGTGCCAGCAGCCTTCTCCGGGGTGGCTACACCTTC. Encoded protein: CASSLLRGGYTF.

CDR3: CASRVGRGANQPQHF. DNA for the CDR3: TGTGCCAGCAGGGTCGGACGGGGGGCGAATCAGCCCCAGCATTTT. This chain joins TRBV5-5 and TRBJ1-5, with D possibly being TRBD1 (6 bases). V shed 5 bases and J shed 4 bases, with 16 bases lying between them. The CDR3 runs to 15 residues. From germline, CDR1 is SGHKS and CDR2 YYEKEE (reference sequence).

The V gene is TRBV2, the J gene TRBJ2-1; D perhaps matches TRBD1 (6 bases). CDR1 SNHLY and CDR2 FYNNEI come from the germline V gene. Trimming stripped 7 bases from V and 7 bases from J, with 11 bases between. The CDR3 length is 12 residues. The CDR3 protein is CASNQGWNEQFF. The CDR3 DNA sequence: TGTGCCAGCAACCAGGGGTGGAATGAGCAGTTCTTC. The whole variable domain, filled in from reference TRBV2 and TRBJ2-1, reads EPEVTQTPSHQVTQMGQEVILRCVPISNHLYFYWYRQILGQKVEFLVSFYNNEISEKSEIFDDQFSVERPDGSNFTLKIRSTKLEDSAMYFCASNQGWNEQFFGPGTRLTVL.

J is TRBJ2-5 and V is TRBV19, with D unclear. Deletions cut 4 bases from V and 3 bases from J, with 6 bases between. This CDR3 contains 12 residues. Germline V gene data show CDR1 as LNHDA and CDR2 as SQIVND (reference sequence). CDR3 sequence: CASSSVEETQYF. DNA for the CDR3: TGTGCCAGTAGTAGCGTGGAAGAGACCCAGTACTTC.

The chain joins TRBV30 to TRBJ2-1, with D perhaps TRBD1 (10 bases). This CDR3 has 18 residues. Trimming shortened V by 3 bases and J by 7 bases, and 28 bases separated the two germline ends. Germline V gene lookup returns CDR1 GTSNPN and CDR2 SVGIG (reference sequence). CDR3 sequence reads: CAWRGETGGSSGINEQFF. DNA for the CDR3: TGTGCCTGGAGGGGGGAGACAGGGGGCTCTAGCGGGATTAATGAGCAGTTCTTC. Full variable domain (remainder filled in from reference TRBV30 and TRBJ2-1): SQTIHQWPATLVQPVGSPLSLECTVEGTSNPNLYWYRQAAGRGLQLLFYSVGIGQISSEVPQNLSASRPQDRQFILSSKKLLLSDSGFYLCAWRGETGGSSGINEQFFGPGTRLTVL.

This clone came up a few times. The V gene is TRBV4-1, the J gene TRBJ2-1; 13 nucleotides agree with TRBD2. The V segment lost 4 bases and the J segment 7 bases; nucleotides outside the gene matches: 4. The length of the CDR3 is 15 residues. The germline V gene has CDR1 MGHRA and CDR2 YSYEKL. The DNA of the CDR3 is TGCGCCAGCAGCCCAAGGACTAGCGGGGGTAATGAGCAGTTCTTC. It is translated as CASSPRTSGGNEQFF.

The chain recombines TRBV2 with TRBJ2-2; 9 bases are a match to TRBD2. Germline CDR1 and CDR2: SNHLY and FYNNEI. Unmatched junction bases numbered 8, after V lost 8 bases and J lost 4 bases. The CDR3 totals 15 residues. CDR3 coding DNA: TGTGCCAGCTCCAGCGGGGGGCCGGGCACCGGGGAGCTGTTTTTT. Translating it yields CASSSGGPGTGELFF.

This chain uses TRBV5-4 with TRBJ2-5; D is uncertain. The CDR3 has 13 residues. The V end lost 0 bases, the J end lost 2 bases, and 5 bases lay between the germline ends. CDR1 and CDR2 from the germline V gene are SGHNT and YYREEE (reference sequence). In DNA, the CDR3 is TGTGCCAGCAGCTTGGGACTGCAAGAGACCCAGTACTTC. Amino acid sequence: CASSLGLQETQYF.

The chain carries TRBV19 and TRBJ2-7; 8 bases are shared with TRBD1. CDR1 LNHDA and CDR2 SQIVND come from the germline V gene (reference sequence). Unmatched junction bases numbered 12, after V lost 5 bases and J lost 0 bases. The CDR3 is 17 amino acids. The CDR3 here is CASSLRSTGTGSYEQYF. The CDR3 DNA reads TGTGCCAGTAGTTTAAGAAGCACCGGGACAGGCTCCTACGAGCAGTACTTC.